This T cell receptor beta chain was captured by sequencing in a study of graft-versus-host responses after intestinal transplantation. As for the study in general: Uniformly, recipients were administered anti-thymocyte globulin induction with subsequent tacrolimus and steroids for around three years.

With respect to this clone: Its antigen is currently unknown.

V was cut by 5 bases and J by 2 bases, with 11 bases left in between. The CDR3 runs to 14 residues. The germline V gene encodes CDR1 SGHNT and CDR2 YENEEA. Findings and limits, study-wide: GvH clones surfaced in recipient marrow, some emerging earlier in ileum or blood.

This table comes from immunoSEQ multiplex PCR, and its TCRdb copy is limited to in-frame clones, with some not included. The table shows approximately 79,000 clones, with roughly four fifths occurring only once. The source of this sequence is a human donor who received an intestinal transplant. The sequences come from unstimulated CD4+ T cells sorted from spleen or lymph node cells, collected before intestinal transplant. This chain connects TRBV11-3 to TRBJ2-3, with D maybe TRBD2 (6 bases). The chain's CDR3 is CASSLGLHTDTQYF. The CDR3 DNA sequence: TGTGCCAGCAGCCTGGGACTCCACACAGATACGCAGTATTTT.